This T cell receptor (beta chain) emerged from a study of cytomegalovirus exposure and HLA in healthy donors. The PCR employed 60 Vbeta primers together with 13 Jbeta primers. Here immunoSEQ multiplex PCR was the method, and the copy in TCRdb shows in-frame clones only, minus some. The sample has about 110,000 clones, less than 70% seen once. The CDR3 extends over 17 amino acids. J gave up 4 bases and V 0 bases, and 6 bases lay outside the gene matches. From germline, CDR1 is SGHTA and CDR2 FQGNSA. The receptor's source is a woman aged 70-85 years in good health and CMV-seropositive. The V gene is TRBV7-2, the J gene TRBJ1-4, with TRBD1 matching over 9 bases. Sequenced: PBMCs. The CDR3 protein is CASSLAGQGFFNEKLFF. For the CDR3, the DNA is TGTGCCAGCAGCTTAGCGGGACAGGGCTTCTTTAATGAAAAACTGTTTTTT. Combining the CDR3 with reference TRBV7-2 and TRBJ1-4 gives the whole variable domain GAGVSQSPSNKVTEKGKDVELRCDPISGHTALYWYRQSLGQGLEFLIYFQGNSAPDKSGLPSDRFSAERTGGSVSTLTIQRTQQEDSAVYLCASSLAGQGFFNEKLFFGSGTQLSVL.